These T cell receptor beta chains were read from a single sample in a study of spatial heterogeneity in lung cancer. TCRdb reprocessed the 5' RACE reads via MiXCR and lists one record per CDR3 protein. Of some 110,000 distinct CDR3 sequences listed, less than 15% are singletons. The sample consisted of PBMCs, taken at follow-up. These receptors all stem from a male donor with early-stage non-small cell lung cancer. Both conserved end residues are part of each CDR3. A D gene is named only where the DNA matches it firmly. Expanded clones are given a class, and other clones once, few, many or no size at all.

abundance	v_gene	j_gene	d_gene	CDR3aa	CDR3nt
few	TRBV20-1	TRBJ2-5	TRBD2	CSAHGGTSRPGAQYF	TGCAGTGCCCACGGGGGGACTAGCCGCCCCGGGGCCCAGTACTTC
few	TRBV6-5	TRBJ1-2	TRBD1	CASSWGQGRGYGYTF	TGTGCCAGCAGTTGGGGACAGGGGAGGGGCTATGGCTACACCTTC
many	TRBV2	TRBJ2-7	TRBD1	CASKFRDRAYEQYF	TGTGCCAGCAAATTTAGAGACAGGGCCTACGAGCAGTACTTC
few	TRBV5-1	TRBJ1-4	-	CASSSTGTTNEKLFF	TGCGCCAGCAGCTCTACCGGGACAACTAATGAAAAACTGTTTTTT
-	TRBV18	TRBJ2-5	-	CASSYRDEKETQYF	TGTGCCAGCTCATACCGGGACGAGAAAGAGACCCAGTACTTC
few	TRBV5-8	TRBJ1-1	TRBD1	CASSLRDRLNTEAFF	TGTGCCAGCAGCCTCAGGGACAGGCTTAACACTGAAGCTTTCTTT
many	TRBV7-9	TRBJ2-7	-	CASSLALGVDEQYF	TGTGCCAGCAGCTTAGCGCTGGGAGTGGACGAGCAGTACTTC
-	TRBV9	TRBJ1-1	-	CASRSGLVQTEAFF	TGTGCCAGCCGCTCGGGACTGGTCCAAACTGAAGCTTTCTTT
-	TRBV10-2	TRBJ2-2	-	CASSGLPTGELFF	TGCGCCAGCAGCGGCTTACCCACCGGGGAGCTGTTTTTT
few	TRBV19	TRBJ1-5	-	CASTRENQPQHF	TGTGCCAGTACCAGGGAGAATCAGCCCCAGCATTTT
-	TRBV3-1	TRBJ1-1	TRBD1	CASSLKGAGTEAFF	TGTGCCAGCAGCCTTAAGGGGGCAGGCACTGAAGCTTTCTTT
medium-sized	TRBV13	TRBJ2-3	TRBD1	CASSPGTGGTDTQYF	TGTGCCAGCAGCCCTGGGACAGGGGGCACAGATACGCAGTATTTT
-	TRBV27	TRBJ1-3	-	CASSLSGGNTIYF	TGTGCCAGCAGTTTATCAGGGGGAAACACCATATATTTT
many	TRBV2	TRBJ1-6	-	CASKGLYNSPLHF	TGTGCCAGCAAGGGACTTTATAATTCACCCCTCCACTTT
many	TRBV9	TRBJ1-2	TRBD1	CASSPRTGSNYGYTF	TGTGCCAGCAGCCCCCGGACAGGGTCCAACTATGGCTACACCTTC
-	TRBV12-3/TRBV12-4	TRBJ2-2	-	CASSKTGSNTGELFF	TGTGCCAGCTCAAAGACAGGATCGAACACCGGGGAGCTGTTTTTT
once	TRBV7-8	TRBJ2-5	TRBD2	CASSLVSGGAEETQYF	TGTGCCAGCAGCTTAGTTAGCGGGGGGGCGGAAGAGACCCAGTACTTC
few	TRBV20-1	TRBJ2-1	TRBD2	CSAIAGAGANEQFF	TGCAGTGCTATAGCGGGGGCCGGCGCCAATGAGCAGTTCTTC
few	TRBV11-1	TRBJ1-6	-	CASSLVSGNSPLHF	TGTGCCAGCAGCTTAGTCTCGGGCAATTCACCCCTCCACTTT
many	TRBV10-3	TRBJ1-5	-	CAISEGRGGQPQHF	TGTGCCATCAGTGAAGGGCGGGGCGGTCAGCCCCAGCATTTT